A single sample is the source of the 27 T cell receptor beta chains below, sequenced in a study of blood T cells in healthy people across ages. It was with a sample-barcoded 5' primer and a J-beta primer mix that a second PCR of about 6 to 11 cycles was run. TCRdb recomputed calls from the 5' RACE reads with MiXCR, one row per CDR3 protein. The sample consists of 1.5 million to 2 million distinct CDR3 sequences, 28% of them appearing once. Sequenced: blood. These receptors originate from a woman in her 30s in good health.

J is TRBJ2-7 and V is TRBV5-1; no clear D gene. The germline gives CDR1 SGHRS, CDR2 YFSETQ. This CDR3 is 14 amino acids long. Trimming took 4 bases from V and 3 from J, leaving 14 bases between them. CDR3 sequence reads: CASSPMGTSYEQYF. The CDR3, as DNA: TGCGCCAGCAGCCCGATGGGAACCAGCTACGAGCAGTACTTC.

CDR3 bases: TGTGCCAGCAGTCTAGTGGGGGGCAAGTCCTATGGCTACACCTTC. Protein: CASSLVGGKSYGYTF. V and J are TRBV7-2 and TRBJ1-2; D might be TRBD1 (6 bases). V lost 6 bases and J lost 4, with 18 bases in between. This CDR3 spans 15 amino acids. Germline values: CDR1 SGHTA, CDR2 FQGNSA.

J is TRBJ2-3 and V is TRBV5-6, with D perhaps given as TRBD1 or TRBD2 (5 bases each). The V gene lost 2 bases and the J gene lost 2 bases, with 18 bases spanning the gap. CDR1 and CDR2 from the germline V gene are SGHDT and YYEEEE. This CDR3 spans 17 amino acids. DNA for the CDR3: TGTGCCAGCAGCTTCCTACGGGAACAGGCGATCACAGATACGCAGTATTTT. Its protein is CASSFLREQAITDTQYF.

This clonotype occurred a few times. The chain recombines TRBV5-4 with TRBJ1-2; D gene unclear. V was trimmed by 0 bases and J by 0 bases, leaving 12 bases between them. From germline, CDR1 is SGHNT and CDR2 YYREEE (reference sequence). This CDR3 is 16 amino acids long. The CDR3: CASSLGAGLTNYGYTF. The DNA for the CDR3 is TGTGCCAGCAGCTTGGGAGCCGGGCTCACTAACTATGGCTACACCTTC.

This clonotype was picked up many times. CDR3 DNA: TGTGCCAGCAGTTTGGGGCGGATAAATCAGTTCTTC. It specifies CASSLGRINQFF. V is TRBV12-3 or TRBV12-4 and J is TRBJ2-1; weak D call: TRBD1 (5 bases). The CDR3 loop spans 12 amino acids. Trimming left V 3 bases short and J 13 bases short, with 13 bases between.

This clonotype has only a few counts. This chain uses TRBV12-3 or TRBV12-4 with TRBJ2-1; tentative D call: TRBD2 (6 bases). V was clipped by 1 base and J by 9 bases, with 13 bases between them. The CDR3 contains 14 residues. As DNA, the CDR3 is TGTGCCAGCAGTTTAGGGTTTCTGGGAGGTGAGCAGTTCTTC. It translates to CASSLGFLGGEQFF.

This chain uses TRBV5-1 with TRBJ2-5; 7 bases map to TRBD2. Per germline, CDR1 SGHRS and CDR2 YFSETQ. With 4 bases clipped from V and 1 base from J, the junction kept 4 bases outside the gene matches. The CDR3 contains 14 residues. CDR3 region: CASSKAGSQETQYF. The CDR3 DNA is TGCGCCAGCAGCAAAGCGGGGTCCCAAGAGACCCAGTACTTC.

Written as DNA, the CDR3 is TGTGCCAGCAGCTTAGCCCCGAAGGATACGCAGTATTTT. Residues: CASSLAPKDTQYF. The genes are TRBV7-2 and TRBJ2-3, with D uncertain. This CDR3 region has 13 residues. V lost 0 bases and J 6 bases, leaving 7 bases between the germline ends. Germline CDR1 and CDR2: SGHTA and FQGNSA.

The chain couples TRBV7-9 to TRBJ2-5; 10 bases agree with TRBD2. The CDR3 runs to 17 residues. CDR1 and CDR2 from the germline V gene are SEHNR and FQNEAQ (reference sequence). With V trimmed by 0 bases and J by 2 bases, 6 bases remained unmatched. CDR3 protein: CASSLAGGLAVQETQYF. The CDR3 region has the DNA TGTGCCAGCAGCTTAGCGGGCGGACTAGCGGTACAAGAGACCCAGTACTTC.

This clonotype was seen many times. The chain recombines TRBV7-9 with TRBJ2-7, with D possibly called TRBD1 or TRBD2 (5 bases each). Germline CDR1 and CDR2: SEHNR and FQNEAQ (reference sequence). The CDR3 loop spans 15 amino acids. V gave up 1 base and J gave up 0 bases, with 10 bases separating them. CDR3 sequence (DNA): TGTGCCAGCAGCTTAGGGGACCCGAGCTCCTACGAGCAGTACTTC. Translated: CASSLGDPSSYEQYF.

Ten or more counts support this clonotype. This chain links TRBV4-1 with TRBJ2-3; 8 bases match TRBD1. The CDR3 length is 16 residues. Unmatched junction bases numbered 14, after V lost 4 bases and J lost 8 bases. Germline CDR1 and CDR2: MGHRA and YSYEKL. The CDR3 protein is CASSRLDRESSSTQYF. Written as DNA, the CDR3 is TGCGCCAGCAGCCGCCTGGACAGGGAGTCATCCAGTACGCAGTATTTT.

Only a few counts were recorded for this clonotype. The gene calls are TRBV4-1 and TRBJ1-2; D is ambiguous. The CDR3 is 12 residues long. CDR1 MGHRA and CDR2 YSYEKL come from the germline V gene. V was trimmed by 1 base and J by 7 bases, leaving 7 bases between them. CDR3 residues: CASSQARSGYTF. In nucleotides, the CDR3 is TGCGCCAGCAGCCAAGCTCGTAGTGGCTACACCTTC.

On this clonotype: Being one base from a much bigger clone, this may be a read error. J is TRBJ2-7 and V is TRBV7-2, with a tentative D call TRBD2 (6 bases). Germline CDR1 reads SGHTA; CDR2 reads FQGNSA. This CDR3 is built from 16 residues. Deletions cut 4 bases from V and 7 bases from J, with 23 bases between. The CDR3 DNA sequence: TGTGCCAGCAGCTCGGAGTCAGGGAGGTCCTACAATGAGCAGTACTTC. This encodes CASSSESGRSYNEQYF.

This clonotype was found a few times. The junction shows a germline mismatch at one end, possibly a read error. The chain links TRBV4-3 to TRBJ2-3; no clear D gene. CDR1 and CDR2 from the germline V gene are LGHNA and YSLEER. The CDR3 has 16 residues. The CDR3 DNA is TGCACCAGCAGCCCATCGGACCTAAACTTCACAGATACGCAGTATTTT. This gives the protein CTSSPSDLNFTDTQYF.

Of note for this clonotype: Compared with germline, one end of the junction differs, possibly owing to a read error. The chain joins TRBV7-9 to TRBJ1-1; a weak D match, TRBD1 (6 bases). The CDR3 contains 12 residues. Germline lookup yields CDR1 SEHNR and CDR2 FQNEAQ (reference sequence). The DNA of the CDR3 is TGTACCAGCAGCTTAGGCGGGGGCGCGGCTTTCTTT. Its translation: CTSSLGGGAAFF. Full variable domain (outside the CDR3, taken from reference TRBV7-9 and TRBJ1-1): DTGVSQNPRHKITKRGQNVTFRCDPISEHNRLYWYRQTLGQGPEFLTYFQNEAQLEKSRLLSDRFSAERPKGSFSTLEIQRTEQGDSAMYLCTSSLGGGAAFFGQGTRLTVV.

This clonotype was recorded a few times. A much more abundant neighbour one base away suggests this may be a read error. V and J are TRBV10-3 and TRBJ2-3; D is unresolved. Trimming took off 2 bases at V and 1 base at J, with 4 bases between the two ends. CDR1 and CDR2 from the germline V gene are ENHRY and SYGVKD. This CDR3 is 13 amino acids long. In DNA, the CDR3 is TGTGCCATCAGTGAGGCGGGCACAGATACGCAGTATTTT. Protein sequence: CAISEAGTDTQYF.

A few counts support this clonotype. This chain links TRBV10-3 with TRBJ1-5; TRBD1 matches at 9 bases. The CDR3 extends over 18 amino acids. Germline V gives CDR1 ENHRY, CDR2 SYGVKD. J lost 2 bases, V lost 0 bases, and 8 bases had no gene match. The CDR3 nucleotides read TGTGCCATCAGTGAGTCCGGACAGGGGAGTCTAGGCAATCAGCCCCAGCATTTT. This translates into CAISESGQGSLGNQPQHF.

The table lists this clonotype with a few counts. The CDR3, as DNA: TGTGCCAGCAGCTCGGACAGGGTCAACTATGGCTACACCTTC. Its protein is CASSSDRVNYGYTF. The chain carries TRBV11-2 and TRBJ1-2, with 8 bases fitting TRBD1. CDR3 length: 14 amino acids. Looked up from germline, CDR1 is SGHAT and CDR2 is FQNNGV. With V trimmed by 4 bases and J by 2 bases, 3 bases remained unmatched.

This clonotype was counted a few times. This chain uses TRBV3-1 with TRBJ2-7; 7 nucleotides agree with TRBD2. The CDR3 is 15 residues long. Germline CDR1 is LGHDT and CDR2 is YNNKEL (reference sequence). J was trimmed by 2 bases and V by 6 bases; bases with no gene match: 10. DNA for the CDR3: TGTGCCAGCAGTCAGCAGACGGGGGGACCCTACGAGCAGTACTTC. This codes for CASSQQTGGPYEQYF.

This clonotype showed up just once. Since a much larger clone is just one base distant, this may be a read error. The J gene is TRBJ2-5, the V gene TRBV3-1; weak D call: TRBD1 (5 bases). V was trimmed by 5 bases and J by 1 base, leaving 11 bases between them. This CDR3 is built from 14 residues. CDR1 and CDR2 from the germline V gene are LGHDT and YNNKEL (reference sequence). The DNA for the CDR3 is TGTGCCAGCAGCAAAGGGGCTGCCCAAGAGACCCAGTACTTC. It encodes CASSKGAAQETQYF.

This sequence joins TRBV20-1 and TRBJ2-7; D is unclear. Germline assignment: CDR1 DFQATT and CDR2 SNEGSKA (reference sequence). Deletions cut 1 base from V and 7 bases from J, with 14 bases between. CDR3 length: 13 amino acids. The CDR3 DNA is TGCAGTGCTAGAGGGCCTGGGCTCCAGGAGCAGTACTTC. Translation: CSARGPGLQEQYF.

The V gene is TRBV7-2, the J gene TRBJ2-5; D unresolved. The V end was cut by 0 bases, the J end by 1 base, with 18 bases between. The germline V gene encodes CDR1 SGHTA and CDR2 FQGNSA. The CDR3 is 18 residues long. The CDR3 is CASSLANRPRHIQETQYF. CDR3 in DNA: TGTGCCAGCAGCTTAGCTAATCGCCCCAGGCATATCCAAGAGACCCAGTACTTC.

In its sample, this clonotype was seen a few times. The rearrangement links TRBV10-3 to TRBJ2-7; D gene uncertain. Germline V CDR1 and CDR2: ENHRY, SYGVKD. The CDR3 is 14 residues long. The V end was cut by 0 bases, the J end by 2 bases, with 8 bases between. The CDR3 sequence is CAISESGRPYEQYF. As DNA, the CDR3 is TGTGCCATCAGTGAGTCCGGGCGCCCCTACGAGCAGTACTTC.

This chain uses TRBV6-6 with TRBJ1-1, with a tentative D call TRBD1 (6 bases). The V gene's germline CDR1 is MNHNY and CDR2 SVGAGI (reference sequence). The CDR3 has 16 residues. Trimming left V 4 bases short and J 4 bases short, with 19 bases between. CDR3 region: CASSSPWGDRTTEAFF. CDR3 in DNA: TGTGCCAGCAGTTCCCCTTGGGGAGACAGGACCACTGAAGCTTTCTTT.

This clonotype turned up a few times. The rearrangement joins TRBV6-6 to TRBJ1-1, with D unclear. Germline lookup yields CDR1 MNHNY and CDR2 SVGAGI (reference sequence). Trimming pared 2 bases from V and 6 bases from J, leaving 10 bases between. The CDR3 covers 13 residues. In nucleotides, the CDR3 is TGTGCCAGCAGTTACGGGAGGGCCGCTGAAGCTTTCTTT. This codes for CASSYGRAAEAFF.

J is TRBJ1-2 and V is TRBV7-9; 7 nucleotides agree with TRBD1. CDR1 and CDR2 (germline): SEHNR, FQNEAQ (reference sequence). The length of the CDR3 is 16 residues. Losses at the gene ends were 4 bases for V and 6 bases for J; bases not matched to a gene: 14. The CDR3 DNA reads TGTGCCAGCAGCTCCACCGTCCCTACCGGGACAGATGGCTACACCTTC. Protein: CASSSTVPTGTDGYTF.

This clonotype was seen a handful of times. The rearrangement uses TRBV7-8 and TRBJ2-7; TRBD1 agrees at 9 bases. V trimming: 2 bases; J trimming: 6 bases; junction bases outside the gene matches: 14. CDR1 and CDR2 from the germline V gene are SGHVS and FQNEAQ. The CDR3 contains 17 residues. CDR3 nucleotides: TGTGCCAGCAGCTTAAAGGGACAGGGAAAAATCTCGGGCGAGCAGTACTTC. This encodes CASSLKGQGKISGEQYF. The full variable domain, its missing parts supplied by reference TRBV7-8 and TRBJ2-7, is GAGVSQSPRYKVAKRGQDVALRCDPISGHVSLFWYQQALGQGPEFLTYFQNEAQLDKSGLPSDRFFAERPEGSVSTLKIQRTQQEDSAVYLCASSLKGQGKISGEQYFGPGTRLTVT.